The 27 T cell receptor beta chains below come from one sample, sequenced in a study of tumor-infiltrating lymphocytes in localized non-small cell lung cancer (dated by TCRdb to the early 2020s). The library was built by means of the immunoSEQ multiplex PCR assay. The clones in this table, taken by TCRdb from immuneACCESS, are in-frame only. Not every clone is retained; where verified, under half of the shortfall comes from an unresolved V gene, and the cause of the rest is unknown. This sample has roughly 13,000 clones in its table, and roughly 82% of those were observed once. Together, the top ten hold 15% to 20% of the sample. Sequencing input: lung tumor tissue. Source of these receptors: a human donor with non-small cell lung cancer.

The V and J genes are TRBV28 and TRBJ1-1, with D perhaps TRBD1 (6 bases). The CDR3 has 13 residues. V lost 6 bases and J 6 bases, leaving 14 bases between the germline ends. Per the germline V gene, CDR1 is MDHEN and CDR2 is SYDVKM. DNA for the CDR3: TGTGCCAGCAGGGACCAGGGGAGGGCTGAAGCTTTCTTT. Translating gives CASRDQGRAEAFF.

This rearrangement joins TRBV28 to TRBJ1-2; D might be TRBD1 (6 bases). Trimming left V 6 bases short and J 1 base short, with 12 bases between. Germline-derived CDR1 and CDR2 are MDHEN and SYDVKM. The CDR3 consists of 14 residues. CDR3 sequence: CASSTGIGNYGYTF. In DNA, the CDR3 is TGTGCCAGCAGCACAGGGATTGGTAACTATGGCTACACCTTC.

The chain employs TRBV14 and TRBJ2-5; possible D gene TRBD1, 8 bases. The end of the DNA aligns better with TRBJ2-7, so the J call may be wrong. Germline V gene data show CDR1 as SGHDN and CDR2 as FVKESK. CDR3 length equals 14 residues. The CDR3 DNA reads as TGTGCCAGCAGCCCACTTACAGGGGGGGACGAGCAGTACTTC. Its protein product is CASSPLTGGDEQYF.

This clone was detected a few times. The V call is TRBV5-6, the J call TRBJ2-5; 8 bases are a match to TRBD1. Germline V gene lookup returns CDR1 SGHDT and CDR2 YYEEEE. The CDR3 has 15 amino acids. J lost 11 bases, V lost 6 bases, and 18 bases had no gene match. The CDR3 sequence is CASNQAGTGGGEQYF. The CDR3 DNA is TGTGCCAGCAACCAAGCCGGGACAGGTGGAGGGGAGCAGTACTTC.

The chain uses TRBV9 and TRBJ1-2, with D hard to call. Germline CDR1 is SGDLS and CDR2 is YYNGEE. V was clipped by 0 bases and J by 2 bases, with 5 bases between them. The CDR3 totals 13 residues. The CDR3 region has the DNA TGTGCCAGCAGCGTAGTCGGGAACTATGGCTACACCTTC. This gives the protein CASSVVGNYGYTF.

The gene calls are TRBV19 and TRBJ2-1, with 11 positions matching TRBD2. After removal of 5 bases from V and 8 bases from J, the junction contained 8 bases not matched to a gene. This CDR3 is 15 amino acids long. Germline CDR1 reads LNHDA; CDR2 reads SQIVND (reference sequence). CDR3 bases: TGTGCCAGTAGTTTACGACTAGCGGGAACGGATGAGCAGTTCTTC. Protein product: CASSLRLAGTDEQFF. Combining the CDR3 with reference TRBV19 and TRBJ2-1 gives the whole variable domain DGGITQSPKYLFRKEGQNVTLSCEQNLNHDAMYWYRQDPGQGLRLIYYSQIVNDFQKGDIAEGYSVSREKKESFPLTVTSAQKNPTAFYLCASSLRLAGTDEQFFGPGTRLTVL.

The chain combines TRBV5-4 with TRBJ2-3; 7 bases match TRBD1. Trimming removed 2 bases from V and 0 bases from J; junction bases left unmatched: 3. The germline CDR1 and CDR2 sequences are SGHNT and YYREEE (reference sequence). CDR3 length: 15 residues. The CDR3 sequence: CASSFRQGSTDTQYF. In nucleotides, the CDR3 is TGTGCCAGCAGCTTTAGACAGGGAAGCACAGATACGCAGTATTTT.

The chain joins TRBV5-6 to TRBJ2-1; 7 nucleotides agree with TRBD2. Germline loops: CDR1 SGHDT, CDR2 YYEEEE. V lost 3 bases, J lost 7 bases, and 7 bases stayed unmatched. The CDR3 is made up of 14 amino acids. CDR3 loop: CASSWPGLRNEQFF. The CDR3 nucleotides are TGTGCCAGCAGCTGGCCGGGACTAAGGAATGAGCAGTTCTTC.

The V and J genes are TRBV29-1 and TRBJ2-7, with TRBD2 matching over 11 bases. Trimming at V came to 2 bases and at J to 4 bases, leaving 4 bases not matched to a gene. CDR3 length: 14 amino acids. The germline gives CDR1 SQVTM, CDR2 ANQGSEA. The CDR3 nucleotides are TGCAGCGTTGAATCTACTAGCGGGGGTTACGAGCAGTACTTC. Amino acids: CSVESTSGGYEQYF.

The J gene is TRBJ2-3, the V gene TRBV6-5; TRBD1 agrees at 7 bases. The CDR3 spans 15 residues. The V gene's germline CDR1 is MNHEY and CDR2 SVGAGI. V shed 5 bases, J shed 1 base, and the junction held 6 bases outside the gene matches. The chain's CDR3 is CASSPQGVGTDTQYF. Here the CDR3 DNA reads TGTGCCAGCAGTCCCCAGGGGGTTGGCACAGATACGCAGTATTTT.

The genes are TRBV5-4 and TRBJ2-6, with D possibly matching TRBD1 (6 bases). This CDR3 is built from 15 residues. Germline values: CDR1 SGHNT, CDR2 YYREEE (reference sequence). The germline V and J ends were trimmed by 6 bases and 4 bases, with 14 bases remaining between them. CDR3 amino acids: CASTLGGAGANVLTF. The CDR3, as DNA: TGTGCCAGCACCTTAGGGGGTGCCGGGGCCAACGTCCTGACTTTC.

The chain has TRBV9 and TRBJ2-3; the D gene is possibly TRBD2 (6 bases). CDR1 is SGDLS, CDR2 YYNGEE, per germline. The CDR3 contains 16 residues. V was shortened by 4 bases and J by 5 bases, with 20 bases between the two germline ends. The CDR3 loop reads CASSLRGWVQIDTQYF. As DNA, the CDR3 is TGTGCCAGCAGCCTCCGGGGGTGGGTACAGATAGATACGCAGTATTTT.

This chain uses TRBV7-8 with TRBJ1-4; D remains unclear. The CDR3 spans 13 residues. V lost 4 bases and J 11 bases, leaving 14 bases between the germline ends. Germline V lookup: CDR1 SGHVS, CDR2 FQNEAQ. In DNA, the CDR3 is TGTGCCAGCAGCTCGTTGCAGTTCGGGAAACTGTTTTTT. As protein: CASSSLQFGKLFF.

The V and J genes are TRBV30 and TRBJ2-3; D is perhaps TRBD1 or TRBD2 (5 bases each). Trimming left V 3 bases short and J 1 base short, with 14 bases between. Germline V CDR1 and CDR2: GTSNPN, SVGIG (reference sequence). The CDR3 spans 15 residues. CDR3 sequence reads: CAWSTWDRGTDTQYF. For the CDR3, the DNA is TGTGCCTGGAGCACGTGGGACCGCGGCACAGATACGCAGTATTTT.

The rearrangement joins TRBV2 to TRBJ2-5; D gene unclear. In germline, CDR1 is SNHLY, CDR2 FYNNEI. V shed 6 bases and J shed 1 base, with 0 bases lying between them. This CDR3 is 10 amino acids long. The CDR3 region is CASSQETQYF. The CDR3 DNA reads TGTGCCAGCAGCCAAGAGACCCAGTACTTC.

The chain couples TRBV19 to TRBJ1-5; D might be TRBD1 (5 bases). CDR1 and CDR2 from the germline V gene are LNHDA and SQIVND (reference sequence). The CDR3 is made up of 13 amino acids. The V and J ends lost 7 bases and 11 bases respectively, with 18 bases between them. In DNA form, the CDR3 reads TGTGCCAGTACCATCCGGGACGGTTCGGCCCAGCATTTT. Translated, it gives CASTIRDGSAQHF.

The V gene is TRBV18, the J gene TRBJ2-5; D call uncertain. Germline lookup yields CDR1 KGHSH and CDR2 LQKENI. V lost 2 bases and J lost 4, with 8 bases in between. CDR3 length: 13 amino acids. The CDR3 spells CASSPGVRETQYF. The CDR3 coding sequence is TGTGCCAGCTCACCAGGCGTACGAGAGACCCAGTACTTC.

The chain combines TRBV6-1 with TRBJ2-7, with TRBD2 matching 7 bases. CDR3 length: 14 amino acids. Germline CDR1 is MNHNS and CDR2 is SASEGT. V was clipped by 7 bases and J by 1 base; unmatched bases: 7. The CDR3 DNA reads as TGTGCCAGCACCGCAATGCGGGGGTCCTACGAGCAGTACTTC. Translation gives CASTAMRGSYEQYF.

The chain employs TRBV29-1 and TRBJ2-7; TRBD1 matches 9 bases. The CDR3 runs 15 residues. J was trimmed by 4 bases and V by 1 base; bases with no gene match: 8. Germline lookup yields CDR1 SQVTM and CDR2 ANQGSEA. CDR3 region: CSVEGGQGLLYEQYF. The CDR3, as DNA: TGCAGCGTTGAAGGGGGACAGGGCTTACTTTACGAGCAGTACTTC.

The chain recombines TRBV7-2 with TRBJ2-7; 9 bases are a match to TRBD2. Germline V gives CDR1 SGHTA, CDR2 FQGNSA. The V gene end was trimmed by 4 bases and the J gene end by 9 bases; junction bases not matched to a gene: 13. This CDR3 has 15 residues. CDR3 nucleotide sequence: TGTGCCAGCAGCTCGGCTAGCGGGAATGTACGCGGGCAGTACTTC. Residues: CASSSASGNVRGQYF.

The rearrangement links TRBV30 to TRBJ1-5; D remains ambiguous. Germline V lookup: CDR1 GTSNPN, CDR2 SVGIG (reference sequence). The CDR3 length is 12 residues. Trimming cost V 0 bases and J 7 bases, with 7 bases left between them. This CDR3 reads CAWSVGGQPQHF. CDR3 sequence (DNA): TGTGCCTGGAGTGTAGGAGGACAGCCCCAGCATTTT.

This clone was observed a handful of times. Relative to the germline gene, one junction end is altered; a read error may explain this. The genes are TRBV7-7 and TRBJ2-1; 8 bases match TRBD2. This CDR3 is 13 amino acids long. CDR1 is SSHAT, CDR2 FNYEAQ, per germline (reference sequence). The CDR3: CASSLGPAGVQVF. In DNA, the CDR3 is TGTGCCAGCAGCTTAGGCCCAGCGGGAGTCCAAGTCTTC.

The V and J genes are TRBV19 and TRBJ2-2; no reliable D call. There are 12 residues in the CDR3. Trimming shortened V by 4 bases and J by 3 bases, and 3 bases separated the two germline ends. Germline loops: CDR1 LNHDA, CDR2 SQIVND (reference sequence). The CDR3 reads CASSTHTGELFF. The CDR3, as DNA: TGTGCCAGTAGTACCCACACCGGGGAGCTGTTTTTT.

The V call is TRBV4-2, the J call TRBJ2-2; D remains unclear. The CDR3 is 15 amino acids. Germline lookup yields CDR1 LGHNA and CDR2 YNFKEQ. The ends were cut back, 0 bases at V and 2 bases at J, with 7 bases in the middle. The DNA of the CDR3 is TGTGCCAGCAGCCAAGATCTGGCCAACACCGGGGAGCTGTTTTTT. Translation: CASSQDLANTGELFF.

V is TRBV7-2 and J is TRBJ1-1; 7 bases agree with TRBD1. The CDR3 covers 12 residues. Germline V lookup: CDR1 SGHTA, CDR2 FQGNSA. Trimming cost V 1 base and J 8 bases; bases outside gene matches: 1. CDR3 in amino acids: CASSLGTGEAFF. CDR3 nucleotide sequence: TGTGCCAGCAGCTTAGGGACAGGCGAAGCTTTCTTT.

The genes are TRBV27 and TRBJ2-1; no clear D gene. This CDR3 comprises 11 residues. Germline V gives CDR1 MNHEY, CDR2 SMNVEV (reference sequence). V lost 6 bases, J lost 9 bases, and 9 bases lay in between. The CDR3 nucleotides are TGTGCCAGCAGGCTGGGTCGTGAGCAGTTCTTC. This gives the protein CASRLGREQFF.

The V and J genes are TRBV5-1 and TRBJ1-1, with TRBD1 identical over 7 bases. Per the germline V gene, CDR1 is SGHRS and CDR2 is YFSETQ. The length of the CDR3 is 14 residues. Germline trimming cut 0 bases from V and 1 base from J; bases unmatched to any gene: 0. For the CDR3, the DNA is TGCGCCAGCAGCTTGGGGACAGGGAACACTGAAGCTTTCTTT. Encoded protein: CASSLGTGNTEAFF. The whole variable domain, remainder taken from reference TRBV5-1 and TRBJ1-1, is KAGVTQTPRYLIKTRGQQVTLSCSPISGHRSVSWYQQTPGQGLQFLFEYFSETQRNKGNFPGRFSGRQFSNSRSEMNVSTLELGDSALYLCASSLGTGNTEAFFGQGTRLTVV.